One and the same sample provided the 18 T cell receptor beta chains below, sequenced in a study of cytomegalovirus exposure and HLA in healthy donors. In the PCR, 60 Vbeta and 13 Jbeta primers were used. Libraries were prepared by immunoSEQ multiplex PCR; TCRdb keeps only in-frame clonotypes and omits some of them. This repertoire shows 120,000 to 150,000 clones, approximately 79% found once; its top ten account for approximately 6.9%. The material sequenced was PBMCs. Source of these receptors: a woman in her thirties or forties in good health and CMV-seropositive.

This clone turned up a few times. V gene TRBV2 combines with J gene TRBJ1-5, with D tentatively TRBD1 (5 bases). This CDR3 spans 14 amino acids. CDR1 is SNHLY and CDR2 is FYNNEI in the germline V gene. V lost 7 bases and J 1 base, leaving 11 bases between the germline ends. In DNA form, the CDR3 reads TGTGCCAGCACCCTGGGGGGGAGCAATCAGCCCCAGCATTTT. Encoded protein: CASTLGGSNQPQHF. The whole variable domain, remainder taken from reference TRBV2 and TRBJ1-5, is EPEVTQTPSHQVTQMGQEVILRCVPISNHLYFYWYRQILGQKVEFLVSFYNNEISEKSEIFDDQFSVERPDGSNFTLKIRSTKLEDSAMYFCASTLGGSNQPQHFGDGTRLSIL.

The CDR3 here is CASGSPPSGLSTDTQYF. Here the CDR3 DNA reads TGTGCTAGTGGTTCGCCCCCTAGCGGGCTTAGCACAGATACGCAGTATTTT. V usage is TRBV12-5 and J usage is TRBJ2-3, with TRBD2 matching over 8 bases. The CDR3 sequence is 17 residues long. V trimming: 4 bases; J trimming: 0 bases; junction bases outside the gene matches: 9. Germline lookup yields CDR1 LGHNT and CDR2 FRNRAP.

This CDR3 reads CASIGGAGGPYEQYF. The CDR3 region has the DNA TGTGCCAGCATTGGGGGGGCGGGGGGCCCCTACGAGCAGTACTTC. The chain links TRBV6-5 to TRBJ2-7, with 8 nucleotides matching TRBD2. This CDR3 comprises 15 residues. From germline, CDR1 is MNHEY and CDR2 SVGAGI. With V trimmed by 7 bases and J by 2 bases, 10 bases remained unmatched.

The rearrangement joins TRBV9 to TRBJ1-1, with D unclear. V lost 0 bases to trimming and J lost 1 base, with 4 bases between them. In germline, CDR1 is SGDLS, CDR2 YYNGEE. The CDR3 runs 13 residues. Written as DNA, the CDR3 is TGTGCCAGCAGCGTAGCCCAGAACACTGAAGCTTTCTTT. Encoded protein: CASSVAQNTEAFF.

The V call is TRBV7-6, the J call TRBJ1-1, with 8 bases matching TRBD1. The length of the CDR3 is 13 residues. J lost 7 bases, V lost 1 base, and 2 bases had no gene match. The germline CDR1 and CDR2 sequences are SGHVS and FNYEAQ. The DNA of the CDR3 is TGTGCCAGCAGCTTAGGCAGGGGGCGTGAAGCTTTCTTT. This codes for CASSLGRGREAFF.

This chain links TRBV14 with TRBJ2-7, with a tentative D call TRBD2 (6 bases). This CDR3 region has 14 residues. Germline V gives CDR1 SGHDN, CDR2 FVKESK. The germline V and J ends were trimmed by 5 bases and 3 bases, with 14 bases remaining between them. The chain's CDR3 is CASSSLASNYEQYF. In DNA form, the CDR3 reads TGTGCCAGCAGCTCACTAGCCTCGAACTACGAGCAGTACTTC.

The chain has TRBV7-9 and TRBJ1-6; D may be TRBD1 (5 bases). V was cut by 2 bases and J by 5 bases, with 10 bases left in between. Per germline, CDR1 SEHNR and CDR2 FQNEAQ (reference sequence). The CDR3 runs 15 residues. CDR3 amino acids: CASSLRGTDNSPLHF. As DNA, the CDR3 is TGTGCCAGCAGCTTACGCGGGACGGATAATTCACCCCTCCACTTT.

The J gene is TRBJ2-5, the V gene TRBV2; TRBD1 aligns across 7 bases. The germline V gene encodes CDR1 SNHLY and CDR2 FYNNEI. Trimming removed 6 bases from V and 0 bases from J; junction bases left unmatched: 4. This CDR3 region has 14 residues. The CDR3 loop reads CASRRDSNQETQYF. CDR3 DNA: TGTGCCAGCAGACGGGACAGCAACCAAGAGACCCAGTACTTC.

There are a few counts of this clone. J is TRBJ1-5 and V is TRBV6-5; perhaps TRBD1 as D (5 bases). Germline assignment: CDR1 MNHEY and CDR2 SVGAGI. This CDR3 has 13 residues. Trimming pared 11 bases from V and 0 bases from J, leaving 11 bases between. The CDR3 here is CASGEYSNQPQHF. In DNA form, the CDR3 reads TGTGCCTCGGGGGAGTATAGCAATCAGCCCCAGCATTTT.

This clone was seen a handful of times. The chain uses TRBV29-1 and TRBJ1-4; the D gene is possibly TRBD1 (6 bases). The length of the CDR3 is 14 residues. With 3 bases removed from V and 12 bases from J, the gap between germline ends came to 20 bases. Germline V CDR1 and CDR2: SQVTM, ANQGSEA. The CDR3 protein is CSVEADSKGRELFF. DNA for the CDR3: TGCAGCGTTGAGGCGGACAGCAAGGGCCGGGAACTGTTTTTT.

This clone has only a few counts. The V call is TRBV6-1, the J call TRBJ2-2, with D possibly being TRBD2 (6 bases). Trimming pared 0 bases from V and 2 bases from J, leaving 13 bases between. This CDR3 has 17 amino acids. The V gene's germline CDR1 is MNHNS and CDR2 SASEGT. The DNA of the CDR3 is TGTGCCAGCAGTGAAGCGCTGGGCGGGGCTAACACCGGGGAGCTGTTTTTT. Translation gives CASSEALGGANTGELFF.

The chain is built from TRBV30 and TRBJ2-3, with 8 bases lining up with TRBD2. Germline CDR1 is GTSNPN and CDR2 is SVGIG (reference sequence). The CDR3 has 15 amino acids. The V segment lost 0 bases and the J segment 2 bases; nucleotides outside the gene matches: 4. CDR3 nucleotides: TGTGCCTGGAGTGTTGGCGGGGGGCCCACAGATACGCAGTATTTT. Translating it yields CAWSVGGGPTDTQYF.

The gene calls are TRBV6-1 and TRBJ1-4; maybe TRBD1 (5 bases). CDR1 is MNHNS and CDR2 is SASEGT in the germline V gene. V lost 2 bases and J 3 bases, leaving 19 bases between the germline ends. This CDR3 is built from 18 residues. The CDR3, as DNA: TGTGCCAGCAGTGAATGGGGTGCTCCGGGGGATTCTAATGAAAAACTGTTTTTT. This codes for CASSEWGAPGDSNEKLFF.

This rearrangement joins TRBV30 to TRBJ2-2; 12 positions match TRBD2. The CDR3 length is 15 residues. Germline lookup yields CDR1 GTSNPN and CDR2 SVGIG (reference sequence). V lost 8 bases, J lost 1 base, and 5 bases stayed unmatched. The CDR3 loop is CAASLAGGNTGELFF. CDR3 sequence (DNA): TGTGCCGCCTCACTAGCGGGGGGGAACACCGGGGAGCTGTTTTTT.

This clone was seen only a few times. The CDR3 nucleotides read TGTGCCAGCAGACTGACAGGGGTCTATGGCTACACCTTC. Its translation is CASRLTGVYGYTF. This chain links TRBV28 with TRBJ1-2; 8 bases are a match to TRBD1. This CDR3 has 13 residues. Germline V gene sequence: CDR1 MDHEN, CDR2 SYDVKM. V was clipped by 6 bases and J by 4 bases; unmatched bases: 4.

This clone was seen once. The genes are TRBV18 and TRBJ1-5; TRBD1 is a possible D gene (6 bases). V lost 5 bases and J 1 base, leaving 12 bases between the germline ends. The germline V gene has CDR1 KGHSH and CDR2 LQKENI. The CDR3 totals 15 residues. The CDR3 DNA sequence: TGTGCCAGCTCATTTTCCGGACAGAGCAATCAGCCCCAGCATTTT. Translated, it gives CASSFSGQSNQPQHF.

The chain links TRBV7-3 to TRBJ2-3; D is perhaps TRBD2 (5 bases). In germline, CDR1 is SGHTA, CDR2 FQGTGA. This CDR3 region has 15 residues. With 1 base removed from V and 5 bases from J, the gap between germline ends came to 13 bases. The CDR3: CASSLMGSEGDTQYF. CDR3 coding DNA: TGTGCCAGCAGCTTAATGGGTTCCGAGGGAGATACGCAGTATTTT. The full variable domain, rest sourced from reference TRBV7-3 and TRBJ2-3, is GAGVSQTPSNKVTEKGKYVELRCDPISGHTALYWYRQSLGQGPEFLIYFQGTGAADDSGLPNDRFFAVRPEGSVSTLKIQRTERGDSAVYLCASSLMGSEGDTQYFGPGTRLTVL.

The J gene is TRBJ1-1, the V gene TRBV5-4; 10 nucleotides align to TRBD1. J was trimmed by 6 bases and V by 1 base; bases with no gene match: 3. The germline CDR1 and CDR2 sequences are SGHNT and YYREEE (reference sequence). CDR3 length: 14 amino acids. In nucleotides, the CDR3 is TGTGCCAGCAGCTTGCCGGGACAGGGGTCTGAAGCTTTCTTT. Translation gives CASSLPGQGSEAFF.